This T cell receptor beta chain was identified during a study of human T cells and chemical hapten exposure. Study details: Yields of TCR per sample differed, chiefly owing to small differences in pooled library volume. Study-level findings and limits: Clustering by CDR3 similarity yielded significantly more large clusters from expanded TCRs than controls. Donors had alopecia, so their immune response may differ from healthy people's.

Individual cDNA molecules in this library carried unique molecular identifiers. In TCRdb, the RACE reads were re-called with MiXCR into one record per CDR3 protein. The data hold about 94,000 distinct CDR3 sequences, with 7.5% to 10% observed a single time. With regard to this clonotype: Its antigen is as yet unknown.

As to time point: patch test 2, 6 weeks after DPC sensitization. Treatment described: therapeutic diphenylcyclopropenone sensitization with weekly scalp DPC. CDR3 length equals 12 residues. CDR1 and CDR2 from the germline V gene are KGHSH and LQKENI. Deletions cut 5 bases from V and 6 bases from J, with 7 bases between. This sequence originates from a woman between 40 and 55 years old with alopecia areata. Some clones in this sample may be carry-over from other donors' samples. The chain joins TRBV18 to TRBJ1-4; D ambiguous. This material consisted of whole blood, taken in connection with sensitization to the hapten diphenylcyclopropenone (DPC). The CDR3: CASSEPDEKLFF. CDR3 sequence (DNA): TGTGCCAGCTCAGAGCCAGATGAAAAACTGTTTTTT.